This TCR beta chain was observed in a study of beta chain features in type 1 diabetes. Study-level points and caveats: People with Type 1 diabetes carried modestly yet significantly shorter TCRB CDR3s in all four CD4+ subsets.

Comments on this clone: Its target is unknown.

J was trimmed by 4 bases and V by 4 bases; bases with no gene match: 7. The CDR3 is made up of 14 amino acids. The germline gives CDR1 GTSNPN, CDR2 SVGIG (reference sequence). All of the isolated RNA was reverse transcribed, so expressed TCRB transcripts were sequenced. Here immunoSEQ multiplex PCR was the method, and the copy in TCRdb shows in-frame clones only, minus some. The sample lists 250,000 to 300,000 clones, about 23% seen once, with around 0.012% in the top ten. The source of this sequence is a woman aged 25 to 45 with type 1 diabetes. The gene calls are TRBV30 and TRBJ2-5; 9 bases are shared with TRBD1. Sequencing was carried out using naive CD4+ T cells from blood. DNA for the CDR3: TGTGCCTGGACAGTGGGGACAGGGCGAGAGACCCAGTACTTC. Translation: CAWTVGTGRETQYF.